The 13 T cell receptor beta chains reported below all come from one sample, sequenced in a study of blood T cell repertoires in COVID-19. Sequencing was performed with immunoSEQ multiplex PCR; in TCRdb, only in-frame clones are kept and a portion is missing. The sample includes some 71,000 clones, about 79% of them seen just once. The sample comprised peripheral blood. The receptors here all came from a woman in her forties or fifties with acute or convalescent COVID-19.

A single count supports this clone. The chain's CDR3 is CASSTPGQGSNQPQHF. The CDR3 DNA sequence: TGTGCCAGTAGTACCCCAGGACAGGGCAGCAATCAGCCCCAGCATTTT. V is TRBV19 and J is TRBJ1-5; TRBD1 matches at 8 bases. The trim removed 4 bases at V and 1 base at J, leaving 6 bases unmatched. Looked up from germline, CDR1 is LNHDA and CDR2 is SQIVND (reference sequence). There are 16 residues in the CDR3. The full variable domain, in which reference TRBV19 and TRBJ1-5 provide the parts outside the CDR3, is DGGITQSPKYLFRKEGQNVTLSCEQNLNHDAMYWYRQDPGQGLRLIYYSQIVNDFQKGDIAEGYSVSREKKESFPLTVTSAQKNPTAFYLCASSTPGQGSNQPQHFGDGTRLSIL.

The chain couples TRBV6-5 to TRBJ2-1; D gene ambiguous. The V end lost 6 bases, the J end lost 6 bases, and 21 bases lay between the germline ends. CDR1 MNHEY and CDR2 SVGAGI come from the germline V gene. The CDR3 runs to 16 residues. CDR3 in amino acids: CASSYISATLGNEQFF. The CDR3 DNA follows: TGTGCCAGCAGCTACATTTCAGCGACCCTTGGCAATGAGCAGTTCTTC.

The chain employs TRBV5-4 and TRBJ2-3; D is possibly TRBD2 (6 bases). The germline V gene has CDR1 SGHNT and CDR2 YYREEE (reference sequence). V lost 4 bases, J lost 0 bases, and 12 bases lay in between. This CDR3 is 15 amino acids long. The DNA of the CDR3 is TGTGCCAGCAGCGAAGTCGCGGGGAGCACAGATACGCAGTATTTT. Residues: CASSEVAGSTDTQYF.

Comments on this clone: One junction end disagrees with the germline gene, perhaps due to a read error. Other DNA sequences from this sample encode an identical CDR3 as well. This chain connects TRBV2 to TRBJ1-5, with TRBD1 matching 7 bases. There are 14 residues in the CDR3. CDR1 and CDR2 from the germline V gene are SNHLY and FYNNEI. The CDR3 bases are TGTGCTAGCAGCCCCGACAGGGTGGATCAGCCCCAGCATTTT. It translates to CASSPDRVDQPQHF.

The chain carries TRBV2 and TRBJ2-7, with TRBD1 identical over 10 bases. With V trimmed by 6 bases and J by 6 bases, 14 bases remained unmatched. In germline, CDR1 is SNHLY, CDR2 FYNNEI. The CDR3 is made up of 16 amino acids. The CDR3 loop reads CASRAVKGDRGGEQYF. The CDR3 DNA reads TGTGCCAGCAGAGCCGTGAAGGGGGACAGGGGAGGCGAGCAGTACTTC. The whole variable domain, remainder taken from reference TRBV2 and TRBJ2-7, is EPEVTQTPSHQVTQMGQEVILRCVPISNHLYFYWYRQILGQKVEFLVSFYNNEISEKSEIFDDQFSVERPDGSNFTLKIRSTKLEDSAMYFCASRAVKGDRGGEQYFGPGTRLTVT.

The gene calls are TRBV4-2 and TRBJ1-6, with D possibly TRBD1 on 5 matching bases. Trimming left V 6 bases short and J 13 bases short, with 16 bases between. The V gene's germline CDR1 is LGHNA and CDR2 YNFKEQ. The CDR3 is 13 residues long. CDR3 in amino acids: CASSPGVGGPLHF. DNA of the CDR3: TGTGCCAGCAGTCCGGGGGTCGGGGGGCCCCTCCACTTT.

The chain carries TRBV6-2 or TRBV6-3 and TRBJ2-1; possible D gene TRBD1, 6 bases. The germline V and J ends were trimmed by 2 bases and 6 bases, with 20 bases remaining between them. The germline CDR1 and CDR2 sequences are MNHEY and SVGEGT. CDR3 size: 17 residues. In DNA, the CDR3 is TGTGCCAGCAGTTACCCTTTTGGGGACACCATAGGCAATGAGCAGTTCTTC. This encodes CASSYPFGDTIGNEQFF.

V gene TRBV7-8 combines with J gene TRBJ1-1, with 8 bases aligning to TRBD1. Germline CDR1 SGHVS, CDR2 FQNEAQ. J gave up 1 base and V 0 bases, and 1 base lay outside the gene matches. The CDR3 consists of 15 residues. DNA for the CDR3: TGTGCCAGCAGCTTAGCGGACAGGGAGAACACTGAAGCTTTCTTT. Protein product: CASSLADRENTEAFF.

The J gene is TRBJ2-7, the V gene TRBV21-1; no check of the table's D call, TRBD1, against the DNA was made. TRBV21-1 is an annotated pseudogene. The CDR3 consists of 13 residues. This CDR3 is CASKGQDSGGQYF. The CDR3 region has the DNA TGTGCCAGTAAAGGACAGGACTCTGGTGGGCAGTACTTC.

This clone was picked up one time. The J gene is TRBJ2-3, the V gene TRBV7-8; D is unclear. Germline V CDR1 and CDR2: SGHVS, FQNEAQ. The ends were cut back, 2 bases at V and 3 bases at J, with 9 bases in the middle. The CDR3 contains 14 residues. The chain's CDR3 is CASSLLGRTDTQYF. CDR3 DNA sequence: TGTGCCAGCAGCTTACTAGGCAGAACAGATACGCAGTATTTT.

V usage is TRBV3-1 (or the pseudogene TRBV3-2) and J usage is TRBJ1-1; D unclear. The CDR3 has 16 amino acids. Germline CDR1 and CDR2: LGHDT and YNNKEL (reference sequence). V was pared by 0 bases and J by 2 bases, with 13 bases between. The CDR3 coding sequence is TGTGCCAGCAGCCAAGATATGAACGAGCCCAACACTGAAGCTTTCTTT. It encodes CASSQDMNEPNTEAFF.

DNA for the CDR3: TGCGCCAGCAGCCAAGATTTGGAGGTCCGGAGGGGCAATGAGCAGTTCTTC. This sequence encodes CASSQDLEVRRGNEQFF. The rearrangement links TRBV4-3 to TRBJ2-1; possible D gene TRBD2, 6 bases. Germline CDR1 reads LGHNA; CDR2 reads YSLEER. Trimming removed 0 bases from V and 6 bases from J, with 18 bases in between. CDR3 length: 17 amino acids.

The rearrangement uses TRBV25-1 and TRBJ1-2, with D perhaps TRBD1 (5 bases). The germline V and J ends were trimmed by 5 bases and 4 bases, with 11 bases remaining between them. The CDR3 has 13 residues. CDR1 MGHDK and CDR2 SYGVNS come from the germline V gene. CDR3 sequence: CASSPGKVYGYTF. CDR3 in DNA: TGTGCCAGCAGTCCAGGGAAAGTCTATGGCTACACCTTC.